This is a list of T cell receptor beta chains from one sample in a study of long-term antiretroviral therapy in people with HIV. The data were produced by immunoSEQ multiplex PCR, yet TCRdb's version contains in-frame clones alone and is incomplete. The table lists 30,000 or so clones, 84% of them singletons, with 6.2% in the top ten. The sample here was unsorted PBMCs, taken 0.4 years after starting antiretroviral therapy. Receptor source: a man younger than 35 with HIV. Each CDR3 is given with its conserved first and last residue. D genes are given only for firm matches. Part of the rows lack a size; the others show once, few, many or a class for expanded clones.

D,J,length,V,size,DNA,CDR3
TRBD2,TRBJ2-1,15,TRBV5-4,-,TGTGCCAGCAGCCCCCTAGCGGGGGGCCTCAATGAGCAGTTCTTC,CASSPLAGGLNEQFF
TRBD1,TRBJ1-5,16,TRBV5-8,-,TGTGCCAGCAGCTTGACGGGACAGGGGAAGCATCAGCCCCAGCATTTT,CASSLTGQGKHQPQHF
-,TRBJ2-1,15,TRBV19,few,TGTGCCAGTAGTGCCTTCGGGAGCTACTACAATGAGCAGTTCTTC,CASSAFGSYYNEQFF
TRBD1,TRBJ2-7,14,TRBV7-6,-,TGTGCCAGCAGCTACAGGGGGGACTCCTACGAGCAGTACTTC,CASSYRGDSYEQYF
-,TRBJ2-6,18,TRBV5-1,-,TGCGCCAGCAGCTTGAACGGTCTCATTTCATCTGGGGCCAACGTCCTGACTTTC,CASSLNGLISSGANVLTF
TRBD1,TRBJ2-2,15,TRBV27,-,TGTGCCAGCAGTTTGGACAGGGGGAGCACCGGGGAGCTGTTTTTT,CASSLDRGSTGELFF
TRBD2,TRBJ2-7,14,TRBV27,-,TGTGCCACCCTACCCTGGGAGGGAGCCTACGAGCAGTACTTC,CATLPWEGAYEQYF
-,TRBJ2-7,15,TRBV11-3,-,TGTGCCAGCAGTTCTTCTCCCGGGCCTACCTACGAGCAGTACTTC,CASSSSPGPTYEQYF
TRBD2,TRBJ2-3,14,TRBV7-9,-,TGTGCCAGCTATGGGGCGGGAGGGAGTGATACGCAGTATTTT,CASYGAGGSDTQYF
-,TRBJ2-5,14,TRBV6-5,-,TGTGCCAGCAGTTACGGGGACCCCCAAGAGACCCAGTACTTC,CASSYGDPQETQYF
-,TRBJ2-7,14,TRBV6-5,-,TGTGCCAGCAGTTACGGGATCGGTAACTACGAGCAGTACTTC,CASSYGIGNYEQYF
-,TRBJ1-1,16,TRBV4-1,-,TGCGCCAGCAGCCATCGATTCACAGAGCTGGACACTGAAGCTTTCTTT,CASSHRFTELDTEAFF
-,TRBJ1-4,12,TRBV19,-,TGTGCCAGTAGTATAGATCACGAAAAACTGTTTTTT,CASSIDHEKLFF
-,TRBJ1-2,13,TRBV14,few,TGTGCCAGCAGCGGGGGGCAGTACTATGGCTACACCTTC,CASSGGQYYGYTF
-,TRBJ1-5,13,TRBV12-5,-,TGTGCTAGTGGAAGGGGATCCAATCAGCCCCAGCATTTT,CASGRGSNQPQHF
-,TRBJ2-7,14,TRBV7-2,-,TGTGCCAGCAGCCACCGGGAGAGCTCCTACGAGCAGTACTTC,CASSHRESSYEQYF
TRBD2,TRBJ2-1,15,TRBV6-5,once,TGTGCCAGCAGTTTAGCGGGGGGGCCTATCAATGAGCAGTTCTTC,CASSLAGGPINEQFF